This TCR beta chain was sequenced in a study of neurological immune-mediated disorders. Study-level background: The disease course was relapsing-remitting in roughly 31 and secondary progressive in about 9% of the roughly 34 multiple sclerosis patients. Regarding the study as a whole: The multiple sclerosis repertoire cluster had no clinical or MRI correlate. TCR-beta repertoires seemed private in all groups, with no expanded CDR3 amino acid sequences shared.

MiXCR was run by TCRdb on the 5' RACE reads, yielding one entry per CDR3 protein. The sample holds 50,000 to 70,000 distinct CDR3 sequences, 3.4% seen once. This clonotype was recorded a few times. Its antigen remains unidentified. The CDR3 is 13 residues long. V shed 5 bases and J shed 0 bases, with 7 bases lying between them. In germline, CDR1 is KGHSH, CDR2 LQKENI. Unsorted libraries came from 2 million PBMCs stored at -80 °C. V and J are TRBV18 and TRBJ1-1; D gene uncertain. The sample comprised PBMCs. This receptor was taken from a man aged 35-49 years with multiple sclerosis. CDR3 coding DNA: TGTGCCAGCTCAGCAGTCATGAACACTGAAGCTTTCTTT. It specifies CASSAVMNTEAFF.